These T cell receptor beta chains were read from a single sample in a study of shared clonotypes between healthy human individuals. Clones were sequenced by immunoSEQ multiplex PCR, and TCRdb holds only the in-frame ones, with some missing. The top ten clones hold more than 0.9% of a sample with around 2,000,000 clones, about 95% of them seen once. Sequencing input: naive CD8+ T cells sorted from blood. These receptors originate from a man between 18 and 29 years old in good health. Each CDR3 is given with its conserved first and last residue. A D gene is named only where the DNA matches it firmly. Size is omitted from some rows. Given values are once, few, many or a class for expanded clones.

d_gene | j_gene | abundance | len | v_gene | CDR3nt | CDR3aa
TRBD2 | TRBJ2-7 | NA | 15 | TRBV9 | TGTGCCAGCAGCGCCGGACTAGCGGGGAACTACGAGCAGTACTTC | CASSAGLAGNYEQYF
NA | TRBJ2-7 | NA | 14 | TRBV9 | TGTGCCAGCAGCGACGGACGGGTTGCCTACGAGCAGTACTTC | CASSDGRVAYEQYF
NA | TRBJ1-2 | NA | 15 | TRBV19 | TGTGCCAGTAGTATCGTCGGGGGGCCTGGGAATGGCTACACCTTC | CASSIVGGPGNGYTF
NA | TRBJ1-4 | NA | 13 | TRBV7-9 | TGTGCCAGCAGCTTCGGGCCTAATGAAAAACTGTTTTTT | CASSFGPNEKLFF
NA | TRBJ2-2 | NA | 14 | TRBV13 | TGTGCCAGCAGCTTACGACTCACGGCCGGGGAGCTGTTTTTT | CASSLRLTAGELFF
TRBD2 | TRBJ2-1 | NA | 14 | TRBV5-6 | TGTGCCAGCAGCCCACTAGCGGTCTACAATGAGCAGTTCTTC | CASSPLAVYNEQFF
NA | TRBJ1-5 | few | 11 | TRBV30 | TGTGCCTGGAGTGAAGGTCAGCCCCAGCATTTT | CAWSEGQPQHF
TRBD1 | TRBJ1-5 | NA | 16 | TRBV30 | TGTGCCTGGAGTGTAACCCGGACAGGACGCGATCAGCCCCAGCATTTT | CAWSVTRTGRDQPQHF
TRBD2 | TRBJ2-1 | NA | 17 | TRBV4-3 | TGCGCCAGCAGCAAGCTAACCGGGACTAGCGAGAACAATGAGCAGTTCTTC | CASSKLTGTSENNEQFF
NA | TRBJ1-5 | NA | 13 | TRBV7-3 | TGTGCCAGCAGCTTAACCGTTGGGTCCCCCCAGCATTTT | CASSLTVGSPQHF
TRBD1 | TRBJ2-6 | NA | 16 | TRBV28 | TGTGCCAGCTACCAGGGGGTGAGCTCTGGGGCCAACGTCCTGACTTTC | CASYQGVSSGANVLTF
NA | TRBJ2-7 | NA | 13 | TRBV27 | TGTGCCAGCCTTTCGTTAGGGACGTACGAGCAGTACTTC | CASLSLGTYEQYF
NA | TRBJ2-7 | NA | 16 | TRBV10-3 | TGTGCCATCAGTGAGTCGACGGGACTTCGCGCTTACGAGCAGTACTTC | CAISESTGLRAYEQYF
NA | TRBJ1-6 | NA | 16 | TRBV7-9 | TGTGCCAGCAGCTTACACCCGAAAGCGGCTAATTCACCCCTCCACTTT | CASSLHPKAANSPLHF